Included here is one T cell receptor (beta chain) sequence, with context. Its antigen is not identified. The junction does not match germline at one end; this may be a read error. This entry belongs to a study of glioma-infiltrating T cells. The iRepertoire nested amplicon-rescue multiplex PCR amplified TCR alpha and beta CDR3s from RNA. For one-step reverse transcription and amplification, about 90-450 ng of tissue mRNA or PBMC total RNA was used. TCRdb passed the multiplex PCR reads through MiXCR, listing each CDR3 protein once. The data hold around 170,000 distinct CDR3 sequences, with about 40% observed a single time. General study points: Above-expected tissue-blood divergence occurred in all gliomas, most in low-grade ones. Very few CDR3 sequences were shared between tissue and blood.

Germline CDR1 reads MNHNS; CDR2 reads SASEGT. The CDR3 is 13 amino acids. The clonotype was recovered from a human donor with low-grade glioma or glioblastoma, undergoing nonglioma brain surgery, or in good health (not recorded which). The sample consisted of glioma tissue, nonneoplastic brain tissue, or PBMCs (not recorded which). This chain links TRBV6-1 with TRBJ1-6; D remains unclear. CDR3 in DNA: TGTGTCAGCACAAACTATAAGGGTTCACCCCTCCACTTT. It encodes CVSTNYKGSPLHF.